The clone carrying this T cell receptor beta chain appeared a single time. Its antigen is currently unknown. This CDR3 is built from 17 residues. V was cut by 2 bases and J by 0 bases, with 16 bases left in between. Germline loops: CDR1 LGHNT, CDR2 FRNRAP. These data originate in a study of response to subunit inactivated influenza vaccine. Overall study results and limits: Each seasonal influenza vaccination recruits few new T cells, the authors suggested.

A single record per CDR3 protein comes from TCRdb applying MiXCR to the RT-PCR reads. The repertoire includes 500,000 or so distinct CDR3 sequences, more than 15% of them detected once, and 2.5% to 3.5% sits in the top ten. This receptor was identified in a man aged 45 to 75 who received an inactivated influenza vaccine. This specimen was CD4+ T cells sorted from PBMCs, taken 23 to 25 months after vaccination. This rearrangement joins TRBV12-5 to TRBJ1-1; D is uncertain. This chain's CDR3 is CASGLIMRGDMNTEAFF. The DNA for the CDR3 is TGTGCTAGTGGTTTGATTATGAGAGGAGATATGAACACTGAAGCTTTCTTT.